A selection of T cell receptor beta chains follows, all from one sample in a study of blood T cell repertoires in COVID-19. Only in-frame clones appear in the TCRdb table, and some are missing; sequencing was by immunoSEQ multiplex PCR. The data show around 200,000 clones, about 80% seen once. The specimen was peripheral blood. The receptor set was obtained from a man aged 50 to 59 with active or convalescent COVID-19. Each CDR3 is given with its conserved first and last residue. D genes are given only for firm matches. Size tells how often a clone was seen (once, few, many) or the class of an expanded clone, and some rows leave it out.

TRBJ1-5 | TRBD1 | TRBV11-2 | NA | TGTGCCAGCAGCTTAGCTACAGGGGGCAGAAATCAGCCCCAGCATTTT | CASSLATGGRNQPQHF
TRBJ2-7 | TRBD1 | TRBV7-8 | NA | TGTGCCAGCATCCTTGGACAGGGGGCTTACGAGCAGTACTTC | CASILGQGAYEQYF
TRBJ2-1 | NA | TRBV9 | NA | TGTGCCAGCAGCGTAGAATTCTCCTATCAGCAGTTCTTC | CASSVEFSYQQFF
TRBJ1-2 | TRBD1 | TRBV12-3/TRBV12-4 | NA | TGTGCCAGCAGCGTCAGGGACAGGGGCTACACCTTC | CASSVRDRGYTF
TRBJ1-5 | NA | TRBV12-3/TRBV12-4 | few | TGTGCCAGCGGTGGACAAGGCTTCGAGGCCCAGCATTTT | CASGGQGFEAQHF
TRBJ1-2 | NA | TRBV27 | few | TGTGCCAGCACCACCTTGAGGGGGAACTATGGCTACACCTTC | CASTTLRGNYGYTF
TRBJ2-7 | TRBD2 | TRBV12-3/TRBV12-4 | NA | TGTGCCAGCGGACTAGCGGGGGGTTACGAGCAGTACTTC | CASGLAGGYEQYF
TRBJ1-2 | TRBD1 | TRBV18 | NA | TGTGCCAGCTCACCCCGACAGGGGGCGGATGGCTACACCTTC | CASSPRQGADGYTF
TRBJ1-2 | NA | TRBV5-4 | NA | TGTGCCAGCAGCTTGGAACAGACCTATGGCTACACCTTC | CASSLEQTYGYTF
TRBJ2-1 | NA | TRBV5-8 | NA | TGTGCCAGCAGCTTCGGGATCAGCTCCTACAATGAGCAGTTCTTC | CASSFGISSYNEQFF
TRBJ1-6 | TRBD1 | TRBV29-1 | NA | TGCAGCGTTGCGGACAGGGGGCCTCCTGGGGATTCACCCCTCCACTTT | CSVADRGPPGDSPLHF
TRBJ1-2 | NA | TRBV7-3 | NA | TGTGCCAGCAGCTTCACCGACTTAGGTGGCTACACCTTC | CASSFTDLGGYTF
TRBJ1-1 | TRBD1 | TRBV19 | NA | TGTGCCAGTTCTAAATTCGGGGGACAGGGCTCCAACACTGAAGCTTTCTTT | CASSKFGGQGSNTEAFF
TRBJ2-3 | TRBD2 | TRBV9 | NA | TGTGCCAGCAGCGTAGCTACGAGGGTAGCGGGGATCCTAAGCGGAGATACGCAGTATTTT | CASSVATRVAGILSGDTQYF
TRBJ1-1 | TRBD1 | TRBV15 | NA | TGTGCCACCAGCAGAGAGACAGGGACAGCTTTCTTT | CATSRETGTAFF
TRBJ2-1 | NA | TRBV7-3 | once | TGTGCCAGCAGCTTAATTCTAGGTTCGGCCAATGAGCAGTTCTTC | CASSLILGSANEQFF
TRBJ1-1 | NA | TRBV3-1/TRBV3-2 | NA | TGTGCCAGCAGCCAAGATAGGGGTTTTACTGAAGCTTTCTTT | CASSQDRGFTEAFF
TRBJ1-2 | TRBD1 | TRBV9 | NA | TGTGCCAGCAGCGTAGAGGGGGCTGCGGGTGGCTACACCTTC | CASSVEGAAGGYTF
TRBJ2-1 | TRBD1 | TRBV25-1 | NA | TGTGCCAGCAGTGAAATACAGGGGGCCTACAATGAGCAGTTCTTC | CASSEIQGAYNEQFF
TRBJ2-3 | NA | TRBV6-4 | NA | TGTGCCAGCAGCGCCGACTGGGGGCCGGATACGCAGTATTTT | CASSADWGPDTQYF
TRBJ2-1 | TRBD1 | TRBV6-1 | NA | TGTGCCAGCAGTGAGGGGCAGGGGGCCTTCAATGAGCAGTTCTTC | CASSEGQGAFNEQFF
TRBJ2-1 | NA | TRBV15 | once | TGTGCCACCAGCCAAGGGGGGGCGCAAAATGAGCAGTTCTTC | CATSQGGAQNEQFF
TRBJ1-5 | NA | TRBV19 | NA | TGTGCCAGTAGTATCTGGTTGGCCAAAAATAGCAATCAGCCCCAGCATTTT | CASSIWLAKNSNQPQHF
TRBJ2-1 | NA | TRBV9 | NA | TGTGCCAGCAGTGCCGGTCACTCGAATGAGCAGTTCTTC | CASSAGHSNEQFF
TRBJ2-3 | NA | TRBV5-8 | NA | TGTGCCAGCAGCTTGGAAGACGGACAGAGCACAGATACGCAGTATTTT | CASSLEDGQSTDTQYF
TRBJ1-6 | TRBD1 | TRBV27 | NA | TGTGCCAGCAGTTTGGGACAGCTGAGGGATTCACCCCTCCACTTT | CASSLGQLRDSPLHF
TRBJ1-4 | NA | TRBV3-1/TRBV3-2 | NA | TGTGCCAGCAGCCAAGTGACTGCGGGGGAAAAACTGTTTTTT | CASSQVTAGEKLFF
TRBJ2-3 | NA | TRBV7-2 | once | TGTGCCAGCAAACTAGCCGACTTTAGCACAGATACGCAGTATTTT | CASKLADFSTDTQYF
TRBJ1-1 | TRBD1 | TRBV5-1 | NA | TGCGCCAGCAGCGATGGGGCAGGGGGAGGCACTGAAGCTTTCTTT | CASSDGAGGGTEAFF
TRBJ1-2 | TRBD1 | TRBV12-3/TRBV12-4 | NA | TGTGCCAGCAGCGCTACAGGGGTATATGGCTACACCTTC | CASSATGVYGYTF
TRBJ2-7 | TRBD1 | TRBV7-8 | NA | TGTGCCAGCAGCTTCCCGGGACAGGTCTCCGAGCAGTACTTC | CASSFPGQVSEQYF
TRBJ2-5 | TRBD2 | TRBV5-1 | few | TGCGCCAGCAGCTTGAAAGCGGGGGATCAAGAGACCCAGTACTTC | CASSLKAGDQETQYF
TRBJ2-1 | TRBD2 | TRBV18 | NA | TGTGCCAGCTCACCAGGACTAGGGACCTACAATGAGCAGTTCTTC | CASSPGLGTYNEQFF
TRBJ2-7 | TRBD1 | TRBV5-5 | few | TGTGCCAGCAGCTTGGCGGGACAGGGTAACTACGAGCAGTACTTC | CASSLAGQGNYEQYF
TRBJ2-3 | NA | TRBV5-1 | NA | TGCGCCAGCAGCGTGGACCAGGGAAGGGTTATTGATACGCAGTATTTT | CASSVDQGRVIDTQYF
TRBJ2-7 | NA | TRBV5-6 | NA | TGTGCCAGCAGCTTGCACAGGTTGAGTGAGCAGTACTTC | CASSLHRLSEQYF
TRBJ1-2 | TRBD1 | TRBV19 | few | TGTGCCAGTAGTATCCCCGGGACAGGCCTGGATGGCTACACCTTC | CASSIPGTGLDGYTF
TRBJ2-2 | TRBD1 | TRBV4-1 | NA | TGCGCCAGCAGCCACCGGGACAGGAACCCCGGGGAGCTGTTTTTT | CASSHRDRNPGELFF
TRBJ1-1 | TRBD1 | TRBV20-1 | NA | TGCAGTGCTACCACGACAGGGGAAGCTTTCTTT | CSATTTGEAFF
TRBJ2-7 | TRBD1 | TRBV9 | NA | TGTGCCAGCAGCGCGGGGTGGGGACAGGGAGGTGACGAGCAGTACTTC | CASSAGWGQGGDEQYF
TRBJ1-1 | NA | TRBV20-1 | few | TGCAGTGCCAGGATGGGGGGTGAAGCTTTCTTT | CSARMGGEAFF
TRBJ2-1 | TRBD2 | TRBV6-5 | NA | TGTGCCAGCAGTTCACAAACCGGGACTATGGAGTTCTTC | CASSSQTGTMEFF
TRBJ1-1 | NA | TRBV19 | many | TGTGCCACCCAATGGGCCGGGAACACTGAAGCTTTCTTT | CATQWAGNTEAFF
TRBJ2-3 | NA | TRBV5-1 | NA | TGCGCCAGCAGCTTGGAAGGGAGCGGACCCACAGATACGCAGTATTTT | CASSLEGSGPTDTQYF
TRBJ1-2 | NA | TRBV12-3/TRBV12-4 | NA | TGTGCCAGCAGTTTTTATTCAGCGGAGAACACCTTC | CASSFYSAENTF
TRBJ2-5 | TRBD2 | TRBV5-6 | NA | TGTGCCAGCAGCTTGGGGGCCACTAGCGGGGGATACCAAGAGACCCAGTACTTC | CASSLGATSGGYQETQYF
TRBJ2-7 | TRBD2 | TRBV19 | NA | TGTGCCAGTAGCTGGGGCAGCGGGGGACCCTACGAGCAGTACTTC | CASSWGSGGPYEQYF
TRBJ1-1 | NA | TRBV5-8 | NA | TGTGCCAGCAGCTTGGTCGGGTCGGAGAGAGCTTTCTTT | CASSLVGSERAFF
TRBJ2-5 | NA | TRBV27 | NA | TGTGCCAGCAGTTTCCGGAGACGACAGGACCAAGAGACCCAGTACTTC | CASSFRRRQDQETQYF
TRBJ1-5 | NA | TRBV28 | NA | TGTGCCAGCAGTCAGAGGGGGAGCCAGCCCCAGCATTTT | CASSQRGSQPQHF
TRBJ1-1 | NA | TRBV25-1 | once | TGTGCCAGCGGTTCAGTCAAGAACACTGAAGCTTTCTTT | CASGSVKNTEAFF
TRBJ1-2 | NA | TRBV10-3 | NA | TGTGCCATCAGTGAGGGACAGTTAGCTAACTATGGCTACACCTTC | CAISEGQLANYGYTF
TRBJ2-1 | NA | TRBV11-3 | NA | TGTGCCAGCAGCCCCCCAGACAGAGACAATGAGCAGTTCTTC | CASSPPDRDNEQFF
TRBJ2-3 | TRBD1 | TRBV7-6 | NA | TGTGCCAGCAGCTTGGTGACAGGGCTCACAGATACGCAGTATTTT | CASSLVTGLTDTQYF